This T cell receptor beta chain was sequenced for a study of OX40 agonist ivuxolimab in advanced cancers. About the study: Enrolled patients in dose escalation had cancers that were hepatocellular carcinoma, melanoma, renal cell or head and neck cancer. Subjects had a mean age of about 65 years, with a range of 23 to 79; around 83% were male. Participants could have had prior anti-PD-1, anti-PD-L1 or anti-CTLA-4 therapy, and roughly 40% had some. General study results and limits: Blood T cells, both CD4+ and CD8+, expanded clonally by week 6 at 0.1 to 3.0 mg/kg.

With respect to this clone: Its target is unknown.

Profiled with immunoSEQ multiplex PCR; TCRdb holds only in-frame clones, not every one. This sample has some 64,000 clones, with around 90% found just once. Germline V gene lookup returns CDR1 GTSNPN and CDR2 SVGIG (reference sequence). The CDR3 is 13 residues long. V trimming: 5 bases; J trimming: 7 bases; junction bases outside the gene matches: 8. V is TRBV30 and J is TRBJ2-1; TRBD1 matches 7 bases. This receptor was identified in an adult with an advanced solid tumor such as melanoma, head and neck, liver or kidney cancer. Sample: CD4+ or CD8+ T cells sorted from blood, taken in a trial of the OX40 agonist ivuxolimab. The CDR3 spells CAWERQGRNEQFF. CDR3 bases: TGTGCCTGGGAACGACAGGGTCGTAATGAGCAGTTCTTC.